These 11 T cell receptor beta chains were all obtained from the same sample, sequenced in a study of PD-1 blockade in classical Hodgkin lymphoma. Time point: cycle 4 day 1 (C4D1), after 5 to 7 weeks of nivolumab. After autologous stem cell transplantation all patients relapsed, and prior brentuximab vedotin exposure differed between cohorts. The repertoire was sequenced with immunoSEQ multiplex PCR; TCRdb's copy has only in-frame clones and lacks some. Of tens of thousands of clones listed, around 79% were seen once; the top ten hold 18%. The sequenced sample was peripheral blood mononuclear cells (PBMCs), obtained before the fourth cycle of nivolumab. The receptors shown here come from a human donor with classical Hodgkin lymphoma.

This chain connects TRBV7-9 to TRBJ2-3; D might be TRBD2 (7 bases). Looked up from germline, CDR1 is SEHNR and CDR2 is FQNEAQ (reference sequence). This CDR3 spans 16 amino acids. Trimming cost V 5 bases and J 0 bases, with 15 bases left between them. DNA for the CDR3: TGTGCCAGCAGCCCGCCGGGGGGCCCTAGCACAGATACGCAGTATTTT. It translates to CASSPPGGPSTDTQYF.

The J gene is TRBJ1-5, the V gene TRBV7-9; tentatively, D is TRBD1 (5 bases). Germline V gives CDR1 SEHNR, CDR2 FQNEAQ (reference sequence). Deletions cut 1 base from V and 0 bases from J, with 13 bases between. The CDR3 covers 17 residues. CDR3 DNA sequence: TGTGCCAGCAGCTTAGGAGACAGCATGGATAGCAATCAGCCCCAGCATTTT. Translated, it gives CASSLGDSMDSNQPQHF.

The chain carries TRBV19 and TRBJ2-5; D not resolved. CDR3 length: 16 amino acids. V gave up 3 bases and J gave up 5 bases, with 19 bases separating them. Looked up from germline, CDR1 is LNHDA and CDR2 is SQIVND (reference sequence). The CDR3 reads CASSIGQALELETQYF. The CDR3 nucleotides are TGTGCCAGTAGTATCGGGCAGGCCTTAGAACTGGAGACCCAGTACTTC.

A single count supports this clone. This rearrangement joins TRBV27 to TRBJ2-2; TRBD1 matches at 7 bases. Germline CDR1 is MNHEY and CDR2 is SMNVEV (reference sequence). V was pared by 3 bases and J by 3 bases, with 4 bases of the junction left unmatched. This CDR3 region has 15 residues. The CDR3 DNA reads as TGTGCCAGCAGTTTGAGGGGGCGAGACACCGGGGAGCTGTTTTTT. Protein product: CASSLRGRDTGELFF.

The CDR3: CASSPGAGETQYF. Here the CDR3 DNA reads TGTGCCAGCAGCCCCGGGGCAGGGGAGACCCAGTACTTC. This chain links TRBV7-2 with TRBJ2-5; TRBD1 or TRBD2 may be the D gene (5 bases each). The CDR3 covers 13 residues. Germline V gives CDR1 SGHTA, CDR2 FQGNSA. V was pared by 5 bases and J by 5 bases, with 12 bases between.

The genes are TRBV18 and TRBJ1-2; 10 positions agree with TRBD1. Germline V CDR1 and CDR2: KGHSH, LQKENI. V shed 4 bases, J shed 10 bases, and the junction held 3 bases outside the gene matches. This CDR3 has 12 residues. The DNA of the CDR3 is TGTGCCAGCTCACTCGGACAGGGGGACTACACCTTC. Protein product: CASSLGQGDYTF.

This clone was detected only a few times. Other DNA sequences in this specimen translate into the identical CDR3. The CDR3 nucleotides read TGTGCTAGTGGTCCCGGCTCACCCCTCCACTTT. This sequence encodes CASGPGSPLHF. This rearrangement joins TRBV12-5 to TRBJ1-6; D is unclear. The ends were cut back, 5 bases at V and 10 bases at J, with 6 bases in the middle. Per the germline V gene, CDR1 is LGHNT and CDR2 is FRNRAP. The CDR3 is 11 amino acids.

V is TRBV6-6 and J is TRBJ1-2; no reliable D call. Germline CDR1 reads MNHNY; CDR2 reads SVGAGI (reference sequence). There are 14 residues in the CDR3. Trimming removed 0 bases at V and 2 bases at J, with 7 bases between. In nucleotides, the CDR3 is TGTGCCAGCAGTTACTCATTAGGGAACTATGGCTACACCTTC. It codes for CASSYSLGNYGYTF.

The chain recombines TRBV4-1 with TRBJ2-7, with 8 bases aligning to TRBD1. V lost 5 bases, J lost 9 bases, and 9 bases stayed unmatched. Looked up from germline, CDR1 is MGHRA and CDR2 is YSYEKL. The CDR3 loop spans 13 amino acids. The CDR3 DNA reads as TGCGCCAGCAGCTCCGACAGGGGAAGGTGGCAGTACTTC. It translates to CASSSDRGRWQYF.

The J gene is TRBJ2-3, the V gene TRBV10-3, with unresolved D. The CDR3 consists of 12 residues. The germline V gene has CDR1 ENHRY and CDR2 SYGVKD. Between the trimmed V and J ends, which lost 5 bases and 2 bases, there was a span of 5 bases. DNA for the CDR3: TGTGCCATCAGTCCGAACACAGATACGCAGTATTTT. It translates to CAISPNTDTQYF.

This clone was counted once. V is TRBV5-8 and J is TRBJ1-2; D unresolved. CDR3 length: 12 amino acids. The germline V gene has CDR1 SGHTS and CDR2 YDEGEE. The germline V and J ends were trimmed by 0 bases and 3 bases, with 3 bases remaining between them. CDR3 nucleotides: TGTGCCAGCAGCTTGGCCGACTATGGCTACACCTTC. This sequence encodes CASSLADYGYTF.